The entry below gives a single TCR beta chain sequence along with its context. The data derive from a study of blood T cell repertoires in COVID-19. V was shortened by 2 bases and J by 9 bases, with 11 bases between the two germline ends. Germline CDR1 and CDR2: SEHNR and FQNEAQ (reference sequence). The CDR3 has 13 residues. TCRdb's copy holds only in-frame clones and misses some; the assay was immunoSEQ multiplex PCR. Here the sample spans roughly 200,000 clones, 84% being singletons. Sequences were obtained from peripheral blood. The TCR comes from a human donor in a cohort sampled during active COVID-19. This sequence joins TRBV7-9 and TRBJ2-1; D uncertain. This CDR3 reads CASSLSQASEQFF. The CDR3 DNA sequence: TGTGCCAGCAGCTTATCCCAGGCCAGTGAGCAGTTCTTC.